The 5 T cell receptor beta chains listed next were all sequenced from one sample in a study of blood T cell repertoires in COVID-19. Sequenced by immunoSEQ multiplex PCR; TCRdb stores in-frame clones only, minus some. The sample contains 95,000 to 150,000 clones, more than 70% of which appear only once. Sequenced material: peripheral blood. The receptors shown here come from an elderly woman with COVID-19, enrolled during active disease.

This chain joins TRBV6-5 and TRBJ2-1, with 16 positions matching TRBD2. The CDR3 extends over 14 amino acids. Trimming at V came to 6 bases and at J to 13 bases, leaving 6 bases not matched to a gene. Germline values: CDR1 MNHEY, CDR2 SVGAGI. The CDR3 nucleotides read TGTGCCAGCAGCAGGGGACTAGCGGGAGGGCGTCAGTTCTTC. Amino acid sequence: CASSRGLAGGRQFF.

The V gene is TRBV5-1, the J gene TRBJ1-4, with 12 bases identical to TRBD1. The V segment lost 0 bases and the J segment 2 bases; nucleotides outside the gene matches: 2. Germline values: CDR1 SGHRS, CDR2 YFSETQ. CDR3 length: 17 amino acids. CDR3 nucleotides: TGCGCCAGCAGCTTGGATGGGACAGGGGGCACTAATGAAAAACTGTTTTTT. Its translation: CASSLDGTGGTNEKLFF.

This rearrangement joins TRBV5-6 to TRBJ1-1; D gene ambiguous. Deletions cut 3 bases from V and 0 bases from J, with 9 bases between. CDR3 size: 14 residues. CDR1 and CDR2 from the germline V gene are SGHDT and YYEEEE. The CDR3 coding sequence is TGTGCCAGCAGCTCTACAGCTATGAACACTGAAGCTTTCTTT. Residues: CASSSTAMNTEAFF.

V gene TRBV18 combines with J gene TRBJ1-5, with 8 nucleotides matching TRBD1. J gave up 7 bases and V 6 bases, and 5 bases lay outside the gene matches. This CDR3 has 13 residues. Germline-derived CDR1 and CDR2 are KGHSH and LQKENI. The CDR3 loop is CASSPDRAQPQHF. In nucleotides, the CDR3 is TGTGCCAGCTCGCCGGACAGGGCACAGCCCCAGCATTTT.

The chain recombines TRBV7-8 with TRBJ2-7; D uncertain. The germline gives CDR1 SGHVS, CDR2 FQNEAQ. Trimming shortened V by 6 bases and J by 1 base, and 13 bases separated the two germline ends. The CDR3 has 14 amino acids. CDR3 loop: CASRSGVLSYEQYF. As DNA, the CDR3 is TGTGCCAGCAGGTCAGGCGTATTATCCTACGAGCAGTACTTC.